These 25 T cell receptor beta chains came from one sample sequenced in a study of blood T cells in healthy people across ages. PCR was performed a second time for roughly 7 to 11 cycles using a sample-barcoded 5' primer and a J-beta primer mix. MiXCR, applied by TCRdb to the 5' RACE reads, yields one record per CDR3 protein. The sample shows more than 1.4 million distinct CDR3 sequences, roughly 45% of them seen only once. Sequencing was done on a sample of blood. The receptors shown here come from a woman between 18 and 29 years old in good health.

The table lists this clonotype with a few counts. The rearrangement joins TRBV12-3 or TRBV12-4 to TRBJ1-4; unclear D gene. The V end was cut by 5 bases, the J end by 7 bases, with 14 bases between. CDR3 length: 14 residues. CDR3 sequence (DNA): TGTGCCAGCAGTATTCAAACAGTGGGTGAAAAACTGTTTTTT. Its translation: CASSIQTVGEKLFF.

CDR3 sequence (DNA): TGCGCCAGCAGCTATCTTCAGGGGGCTCACGAGCAGTACTTC. Protein product: CASSYLQGAHEQYF. The rearrangement joins TRBV4-1 to TRBJ2-7, with 8 bases fitting TRBD1. The CDR3 length is 14 residues. J lost 5 bases, V lost 5 bases, and 8 bases had no gene match. Germline CDR1 and CDR2: MGHRA and YSYEKL.

This clonotype has just a few counts. The chain carries TRBV11-2 and TRBJ1-1, with D possibly being TRBD1 (5 bases). The CDR3 covers 15 residues. CDR1 and CDR2 (germline): SGHAT, FQNNGV. V was cut by 4 bases and J by 1 base, with 13 bases left in between. CDR3 residues: CASSSGWQGNTEAFF. The CDR3 DNA reads as TGTGCCAGCAGCTCTGGGTGGCAGGGGAACACTGAAGCTTTCTTT.

DNA for the CDR3: TGTGCCAGCAGTTTGTCTTGGGGCCACGAGCAGTACTTC. Translating it yields CASSLSWGHEQYF. The rearrangement links TRBV12-3 or TRBV12-4 to TRBJ2-7; D might be TRBD1 (5 bases). The CDR3 is made up of 13 amino acids. The V gene lost 3 bases and the J gene lost 5 bases, with 11 bases spanning the gap.

This clonotype was counted a few times. This chain joins TRBV27 and TRBJ1-1; D is possibly TRBD1 (5 bases). V lost 2 bases and J lost 0, with 13 bases in between. From germline, CDR1 is MNHEY and CDR2 SMNVEV (reference sequence). CDR3 length: 16 residues. CDR3 bases: TGTGCCAGCAGTTTAGGGTGGCCAGGGTTGAACACTGAAGCTTTCTTT. The encoded protein is CASSLGWPGLNTEAFF.

The table lists this clonotype with a few counts. This chain uses TRBV4-2 with TRBJ1-2, with a weak D call TRBD1 (5 bases). V was shortened by 0 bases and J by 0 bases, with 20 bases between the two germline ends. The CDR3 extends over 19 amino acids. Germline CDR1 and CDR2: LGHNA and YNFKEQ. CDR3 sequence reads: CASSQEPTPNGTANYGYTF. The CDR3 DNA is TGTGCCAGCAGCCAAGAACCGACCCCAAACGGGACGGCTAACTATGGCTACACCTTC.

The CDR3 protein is CASSPNPTGGAGYGYTF. In DNA form, the CDR3 reads TGTGCCAGCAGCCCAAACCCGACAGGGGGCGCAGGCTATGGCTACACCTTC. The chain couples TRBV7-8 to TRBJ1-2; 10 bases are shared with TRBD1. With 5 bases clipped from V and 4 bases from J, the junction kept 13 bases outside the gene matches. CDR1 is SGHVS and CDR2 is FQNEAQ in the germline V gene. The CDR3 has 17 residues.

The chain combines TRBV7-3 with TRBJ2-1; 11 bases match TRBD2. J lost 9 bases, V lost 1 base, and 8 bases had no gene match. The germline CDR1 and CDR2 sequences are SGHTA and FQGTGA. CDR3 length: 16 residues. CDR3 nucleotide sequence: TGTGCCAGCAGCTTAATGGTAGCGGGGGGGCGTAGTGAGCAGTTCTTC. Translation: CASSLMVAGGRSEQFF.

J is TRBJ2-5 and V is TRBV12-3 or TRBV12-4; 7 positions agree with TRBD2. The junction had 8 bases not matched to a gene; V was cut back by 3 bases and J by 4 bases. The CDR3 is made up of 15 amino acids. The CDR3 DNA sequence: TGTGCCAGCAGTTTGCTAGCGGCAGGTTCAGAGACCCAGTACTTC. Translating it yields CASSLLAAGSETQYF.

This rearrangement joins TRBV12-3 or TRBV12-4 to TRBJ2-2, with TRBD2 matching over 9 bases. The CDR3 loop spans 18 amino acids. After removal of 3 bases from V and 4 bases from J, the junction contained 12 bases not matched to a gene. CDR3 sequence (DNA): TGTGCCAGCAGTTTGGCCCCCGGGCTAGCGGGGTCCACCGGGGAGCTGTTTTTT. Amino acid sequence: CASSLAPGLAGSTGELFF.

J is TRBJ1-2 and V is TRBV20-1, with D uncertain. The CDR3 is 12 amino acids. Germline values: CDR1 DFQATT, CDR2 SNEGSKA (reference sequence). The V end was cut by 2 bases, the J end by 5 bases, with 9 bases between. CDR3 sequence (DNA): TGCAGTGCTAGAAAGGGAGAGTATGGCTACACCTTC. Amino acids: CSARKGEYGYTF.

The chain has TRBV6-2 or TRBV6-3 and TRBJ2-5; 9 positions match TRBD2. Per germline, CDR1 MNHEY and CDR2 SVGEGT. The CDR3 extends over 13 amino acids. With 11 bases clipped from V and 11 bases from J, the junction kept 15 bases outside the gene matches. DNA for the CDR3: TGTGCCGCGAGGACTAGCGTCCGGAATGAGCAGTACTTC. Amino acids: CAARTSVRNEQYF.

J is TRBJ1-1 and V is TRBV7-9; D is undetermined. The CDR3 contains 12 residues. The V gene's germline CDR1 is SEHNR and CDR2 FQNEAQ (reference sequence). Trimming removed 5 bases at V and 11 bases at J, with 15 bases between. The CDR3 DNA reads as TGTGCCAGCAGCCTGGGAGGGCCTAATGCTTTCTTT. Its protein product is CASSLGGPNAFF.

This clonotype was seen a handful of times. The chain links TRBV4-1 to TRBJ2-7, with D perhaps TRBD2 (5 bases). V lost 1 base, J lost 9 bases, and 7 bases lay in between. Germline assignment: CDR1 MGHRA and CDR2 YSYEKL. The CDR3 length is 11 residues. The CDR3 DNA reads TGCGCCAGCAGCCAAGCGGGGATGCAGTACTTC. It specifies CASSQAGMQYF.

The rearrangement links TRBV20-1 to TRBJ2-5; 15 bases map to TRBD2. CDR3 length: 16 amino acids. Germline loops: CDR1 DFQATT, CDR2 SNEGSKA (reference sequence). The CDR3 nucleotides read TGCAGCGGTGGAAGGACTAGCGGGGGGGCCCAAGAGACCCAGTACTTC. It yields the protein CSGGRTSGGAQETQYF.

This clonotype was observed a handful of times. The J gene is TRBJ2-1, the V gene TRBV7-2; D is ambiguous. Trimming left V 5 bases short and J 0 bases short, with 11 bases between. This CDR3 region has 15 residues. The germline V gene encodes CDR1 SGHTA and CDR2 FQGNSA. The CDR3 is CASSHPRSSYNEQFF. CDR3 bases: TGTGCCAGCAGCCACCCAAGAAGCTCCTACAATGAGCAGTTCTTC.

This clonotype appeared a few times. The rearrangement links TRBV9 to TRBJ2-7; 9 nucleotides align to TRBD1. CDR1 SGDLS and CDR2 YYNGEE come from the germline V gene. V shed 3 bases, J shed 3 bases, and the junction held 4 bases outside the gene matches. This CDR3 is built from 14 residues. In nucleotides, the CDR3 is TGTGCCAGCAGCGCGGGGACAGGGAACTACGAGCAGTACTTC. It codes for CASSAGTGNYEQYF. Based on the CDR3 plus reference TRBV9 and TRBJ2-7, the full variable domain is DSGVTQTPKHLITATGQRVTLRCSPRSGDLSVYWYQQSLDQGLQFLIQYYNGEERAKGNILERFSAQQFPDLHSELNLSSLELGDSALYFCASSAGTGNYEQYFGPGTRLTVT.

This clonotype was recorded a few times. V gene TRBV20-1 combines with J gene TRBJ2-1, with unresolved D. V lost 3 bases and J lost 2, with 8 bases in between. The CDR3 spans 13 residues. Germline V gene data show CDR1 as DFQATT and CDR2 as SNEGSKA (reference sequence). CDR3 DNA: TGCAGTGCTAGGGAGTCCACCTACAATGAGCAGTTCTTC. As protein: CSARESTYNEQFF.

This chain links TRBV11-2 with TRBJ2-3; 10 nucleotides agree with TRBD2. V shed 4 bases, J shed 4 bases, and the junction held 5 bases outside the gene matches. Germline-derived CDR1 and CDR2 are SGHAT and FQNNGV. The CDR3 is made up of 15 amino acids. The CDR3 is CASSSSGGEPDTQYF. CDR3 sequence (DNA): TGTGCCAGCAGCTCTAGCGGGGGTGAGCCAGATACGCAGTATTTT. The full variable domain, in which reference TRBV11-2 and TRBJ2-3 provide the parts outside the CDR3, is EAGVAQSPRYKIIEKRQSVAFWCNPISGHATLYWYQQILGQGPKLLIQFQNNGVVDDSQLPKDRFSAERLKGVDSTLKIQPAKLEDSAVYLCASSSSGGEPDTQYFGPGTRLTVL.

This clonotype appeared a few times. V gene TRBV15 combines with J gene TRBJ1-5, with D maybe TRBD1 (6 bases). Germline V gives CDR1 LNHNV, CDR2 YYDKDF (reference sequence). V was pared by 4 bases and J by 8 bases, with 12 bases between. CDR3 size: 13 residues. The CDR3 reads CATSMGAEKPQHF. Written as DNA, the CDR3 is TGTGCCACCAGCATGGGGGCTGAGAAGCCCCAGCATTTT.

For this clonotype: One end of the junction fails to match germline, which may point to a read error. The V and J genes are TRBV12-3 or TRBV12-4 and TRBJ1-6; D remains unclear. The CDR3 has 18 residues. The CDR3 sequence is CASSPPGGSGSYNPPLHF. The CDR3 coding sequence is TGTGCCAGCAGTCCTCCCGGAGGGTCCGGGTCCTATAATCCACCCCTCCACTTT.

This clonotype was counted between two and nine times. V is TRBV29-1 and J is TRBJ2-1, with TRBD2 matching 13 bases. CDR1 is SQVTM and CDR2 is ANQGSEA in the germline V gene. The CDR3 sequence is 14 residues long. J lost 4 bases, V lost 6 bases, and 3 bases had no gene match. CDR3 DNA: TGCAGCGTACTAGCGGGAGGGCGTTACAATGAGCAGTTCTTC. Translating gives CSVLAGGRYNEQFF.

This rearrangement joins TRBV7-9 to TRBJ2-7; D remains ambiguous. The germline CDR1 and CDR2 sequences are SEHNR and FQNEAQ (reference sequence). V lost 4 bases and J 6 bases, leaving 10 bases between the germline ends. CDR3 size: 12 residues. The CDR3 here is CASSSAPLEQYF. CDR3 in DNA: TGTGCCAGCAGCTCCGCCCCTCTCGAGCAGTACTTC.

The chain is built from TRBV6-2 or TRBV6-3 and TRBJ2-1; 7 nucleotides agree with TRBD2. V lost 11 bases and J lost 1; bases outside the gene matches: 8. The V gene's germline CDR1 is MNHEY and CDR2 SVGEGT. The CDR3 spans 14 residues. The CDR3 sequence is CAAGGILSYNEQFF. The CDR3, as DNA: TGTGCCGCCGGGGGGATACTATCCTACAATGAGCAGTTCTTC.

This clonotype was detected only a few times. The chain combines TRBV12-3 or TRBV12-4 with TRBJ2-7; D possibly corresponds to TRBD1 (5 bases). Trimming left V 6 bases short and J 2 bases short, with 11 bases between. The CDR3 runs 13 residues. CDR3 nucleotides: TGTGCCAGCAGGCAGGGTCCAACCTACGAGCAGTACTTC. Translation: CASRQGPTYEQYF.